This T cell receptor (beta chain) was sequenced in a study of vaccination effects on CD4 cells after COVID-19. Whole-study results and caveats: Cross-reactivity toward common cold coronaviruses was confined to only 1 of 255 vaccine-induced clones in healthy vaccinees. Both infection-induced and vaccine-induced clones contracted markedly at late post-vaccination timepoints.

Note on this clone: Its specificity is not known.

The data were produced by immunoSEQ multiplex PCR, yet TCRdb's version contains in-frame clones alone and is incomplete. The sample consists of roughly 71,000 clones, about 80% of them appearing once. Between the trimmed V and J ends, which lost 4 bases and 1 base, there was a span of 2 bases. From germline, CDR1 is SNHLY and CDR2 FYNNEI. The CDR3 is 13 amino acids. ViraFEST expansion of antigen-specific CD4+ T cells with viral peptide pools preceded sequencing. Following 10 days of culture, CD4+ T cells were isolated. Vaccination of participants consisted of two doses of either the BNT162b2 or mRNA-1273 vaccine. All vaccine recipients tested negative for nucleocapsid antibodies and had never contracted SARS-CoV-2 infection.

The sequencing used CD4+ T cells from PBMCs cultured with HCoV-OC43 spike peptides, collected after COVID-19 vaccination. Documented subset: HCoV-OC43 spike overlapping peptide pool stimulation. V is TRBV2 and J is TRBJ2-6; D uncertain. The receptor's source is a human donor who received a COVID-19 vaccine. The CDR3 spells CASSVSGANVLTF. Written as DNA, the CDR3 is TGTGCCAGCAGTGTTTCTGGGGCCAACGTCCTGACTTTC.